This TCR beta chain was profiled in a study of CD8 T cells in Susac syndrome. Sequencing of TCR beta was performed on blood CD8+ and CD4+ T cells. The CDR3 totals 18 residues. Germline CDR1 and CDR2: MGHRA and YSYEKL. Trimming cost V 5 bases and J 0 bases, with 23 bases left between them. The authors reverse transcribed roughly 0.5 to 1 ug RNA with random hexamers. Each CDR3 protein is one row after TCRdb ran MiXCR on the immunoSEQ multiplex PCR reads. The data show some 150,000 distinct CDR3 sequences, approximately 96% seen once. This clonotype was sampled from a human donor with Susac syndrome. This chain connects TRBV4-1 to TRBJ2-7; tentative D call: TRBD2 (6 bases). The sequencing input was CD4+ T cells from PBMCs. The CDR3: CASSGSGLDGGRSYEQYF. DNA for the CDR3: TGCGCCAGCAGCGGGAGCGGGTTGGACGGGGGACGCTCCTACGAGCAGTACTTC.